This note documents a single T cell receptor (beta chain) sequence. The data were taken from a study of blood T cell repertoires in COVID-19. CDR1 and CDR2 (germline): MNHEY, SVGAGI. With 2 bases removed from V and 8 bases from J, the gap between germline ends came to 18 bases. This CDR3 is 15 amino acids long. Sequenced by immunoSEQ multiplex PCR; TCRdb stores in-frame clones only, minus some. The profile shows fewer than 350,000 clones, 75% to 90% of them singletons. The chain recombines TRBV6-5 with TRBJ1-2; D is unclear. Sequenced sample: peripheral blood. This TCR derives from a man aged 40-55 years with acute or convalescent COVID-19. CDR3 loop: CASSYRVRDAGGYTF. As DNA, the CDR3 is TGTGCCAGCAGTTACCGGGTTAGAGATGCTGGGGGCTACACCTTC.